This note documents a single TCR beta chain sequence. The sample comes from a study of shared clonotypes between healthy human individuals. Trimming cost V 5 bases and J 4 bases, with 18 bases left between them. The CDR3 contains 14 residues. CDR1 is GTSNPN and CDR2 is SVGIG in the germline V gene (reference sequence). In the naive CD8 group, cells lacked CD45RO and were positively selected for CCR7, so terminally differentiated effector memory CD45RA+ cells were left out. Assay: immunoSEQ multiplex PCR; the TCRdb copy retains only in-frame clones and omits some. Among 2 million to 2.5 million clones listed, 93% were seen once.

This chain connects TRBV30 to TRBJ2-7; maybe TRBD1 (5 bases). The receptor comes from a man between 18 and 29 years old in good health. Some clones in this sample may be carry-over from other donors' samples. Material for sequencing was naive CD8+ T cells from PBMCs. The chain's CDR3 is CAWGPVIRGYEQYF. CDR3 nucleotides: TGTGCCTGGGGCCCTGTAATAAGGGGATACGAGCAGTACTTC.